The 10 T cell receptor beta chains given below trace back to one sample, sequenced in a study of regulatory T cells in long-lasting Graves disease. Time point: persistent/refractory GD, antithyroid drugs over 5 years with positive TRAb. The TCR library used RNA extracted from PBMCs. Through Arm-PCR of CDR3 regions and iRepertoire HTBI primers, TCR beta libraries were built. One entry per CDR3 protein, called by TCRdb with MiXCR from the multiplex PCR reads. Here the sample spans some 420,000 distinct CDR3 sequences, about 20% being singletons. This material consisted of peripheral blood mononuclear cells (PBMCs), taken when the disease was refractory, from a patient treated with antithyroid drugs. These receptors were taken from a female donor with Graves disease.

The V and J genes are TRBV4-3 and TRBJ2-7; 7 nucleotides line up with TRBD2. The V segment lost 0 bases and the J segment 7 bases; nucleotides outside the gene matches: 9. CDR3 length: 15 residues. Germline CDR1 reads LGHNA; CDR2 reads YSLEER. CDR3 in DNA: TGCGCCAGCAGCCAAGATAGCGAGCGGGGCCGGGAGCAGTACTTC. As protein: CASSQDSERGREQYF.

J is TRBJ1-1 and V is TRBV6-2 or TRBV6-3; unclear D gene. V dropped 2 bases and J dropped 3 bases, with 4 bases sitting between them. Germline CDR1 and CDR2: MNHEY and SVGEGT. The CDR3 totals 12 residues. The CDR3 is CASSYMDTEAFF. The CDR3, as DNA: TGTGCCAGCAGTTACATGGACACTGAAGCTTTCTTT.

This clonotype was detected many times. CDR3 coding DNA: TGTGCCAGCAGTTTAAGTGAGGGAACGGGAAACACCATATATTTT. Translated, it gives CASSLSEGTGNTIYF. V is TRBV28 and J is TRBJ1-3; D is ambiguous. CDR3 length: 15 residues. V was trimmed by 2 bases and J by 4 bases, leaving 12 bases between them. Germline V gives CDR1 MDHEN, CDR2 SYDVKM.

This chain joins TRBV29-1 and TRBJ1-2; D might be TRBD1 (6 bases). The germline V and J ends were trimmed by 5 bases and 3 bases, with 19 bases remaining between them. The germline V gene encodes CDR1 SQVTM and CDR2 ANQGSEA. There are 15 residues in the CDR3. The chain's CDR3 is CSVPGGGGADYGYTF. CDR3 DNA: TGCAGCGTTCCCGGGGGGGGGGGCGCCGACTATGGCTACACCTTC.

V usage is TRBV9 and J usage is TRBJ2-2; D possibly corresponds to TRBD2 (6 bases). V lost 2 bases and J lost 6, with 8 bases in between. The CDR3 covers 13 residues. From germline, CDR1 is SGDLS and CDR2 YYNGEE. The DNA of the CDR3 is TGTGCCAGCAGCGTCGGGGGTGCCGGGGAGCTGTTTTTT. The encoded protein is CASSVGGAGELFF.

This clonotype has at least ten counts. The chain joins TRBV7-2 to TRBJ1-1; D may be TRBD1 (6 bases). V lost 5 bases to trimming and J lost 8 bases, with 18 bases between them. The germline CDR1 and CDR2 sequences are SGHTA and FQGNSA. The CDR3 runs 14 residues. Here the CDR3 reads CASSPLTGFAEAFF. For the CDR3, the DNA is TGTGCCAGCAGCCCCCTGACAGGCTTCGCGGAAGCTTTCTTT. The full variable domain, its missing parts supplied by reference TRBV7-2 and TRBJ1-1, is GAGVSQSPSNKVTEKGKDVELRCDPISGHTALYWYRQSLGQGLEFLIYFQGNSAPDKSGLPSDRFSAERTGGSVSTLTIQRTQQEDSAVYLCASSPLTGFAEAFFGQGTRLTVV.

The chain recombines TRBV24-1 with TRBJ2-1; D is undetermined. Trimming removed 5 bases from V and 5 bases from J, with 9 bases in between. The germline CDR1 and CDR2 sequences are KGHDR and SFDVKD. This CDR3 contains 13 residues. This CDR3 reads CATSVYPNNEQFF. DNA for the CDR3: TGTGCCACCAGTGTCTATCCCAACAATGAGCAGTTCTTC.

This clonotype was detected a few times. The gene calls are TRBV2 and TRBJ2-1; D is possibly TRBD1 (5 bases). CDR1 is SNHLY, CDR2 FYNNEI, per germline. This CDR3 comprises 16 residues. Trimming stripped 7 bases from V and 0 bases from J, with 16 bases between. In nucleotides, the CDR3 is TGTGCCAGCAAGGTGGGGCCGAGAGACTCCTACAATGAGCAGTTCTTC. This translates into CASKVGPRDSYNEQFF.

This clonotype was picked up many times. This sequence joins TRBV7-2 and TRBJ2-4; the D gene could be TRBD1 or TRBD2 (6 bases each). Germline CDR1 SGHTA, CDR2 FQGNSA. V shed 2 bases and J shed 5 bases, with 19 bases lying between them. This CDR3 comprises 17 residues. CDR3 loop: CASSLLGARGRQNIQYF. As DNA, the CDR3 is TGTGCCAGCAGCTTACTGGGGGCACGGGGGCGGCAAAACATTCAGTACTTC.

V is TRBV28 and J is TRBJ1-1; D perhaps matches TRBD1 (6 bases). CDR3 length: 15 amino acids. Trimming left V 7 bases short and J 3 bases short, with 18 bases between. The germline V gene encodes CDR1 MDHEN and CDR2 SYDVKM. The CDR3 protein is CASTSLGGAYTEAFF. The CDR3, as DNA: TGTGCCAGCACCTCACTAGGGGGGGCCTACACTGAAGCTTTCTTT. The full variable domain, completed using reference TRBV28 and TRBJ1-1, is DVKVTQSSRYLVKRTGEKVFLECVQDMDHENMFWYRQDPGLGLRLIYFSYDVKMKEKGDIPEGYSVSREKKERFSLILESASTNQTSMYLCASTSLGGAYTEAFFGQGTRLTVV.